This TCR beta chain was observed in a study of T cells after yellow fever vaccination. Study in general: SMART-Seq v4 Ultra Low Input prepared libraries from low-cell fractions. The study, taken as a whole, reports: When the response was secondary, it was weaker but reached its peak faster, day 5 versus 15. Booster samples showed a return of most primary-vaccination clones (around 96% CD4, around 85% CD8).

Generation of TCR cDNA used 5'RACE template switching (which added a universal primer site and UMIs). TCRdb re-derived calls from the 5' RACE reads in MiXCR, one entry per CDR3 protein. The sample includes approximately 550,000 distinct CDR3 sequences, over 15% seen only once; the top ten take 14%. As for this clonotype: The antigen is not known.

CDR1 is LGHNA and CDR2 is YSLEER in the germline V gene. Trimming took off 1 base at V and 4 bases at J, with 8 bases between the two ends. This CDR3 has 14 amino acids. The sample was PBMCs, taken 15 days after the yellow fever booster vaccination. The chain carries TRBV4-3 and TRBJ2-1; no reliable D call. This receptor was identified in a man younger than 45 who received the YFV17D yellow fever vaccine. This CDR3 reads CASSQGVQYNEQFF. The CDR3 nucleotides are TGCGCCAGCAGCCAAGGAGTACAGTACAATGAGCAGTTCTTC.